This note documents a single TCR beta chain sequence. The sample belongs to a study of T cells in tuberculosis. Generated by immunoSEQ multiplex PCR, the TCRdb table keeps only in-frame clones and is missing some. This table has 30,000 to 35,000 clones, about 90% appearing once. J lost 5 bases, V lost 5 bases, and 5 bases had no gene match. CDR1 MGHDK and CDR2 SYGVNS come from the germline V gene. The CDR3 is 14 residues long. The sequence was obtained from a donor between 10 and 29 years old with latent tuberculosis or without tuberculosis infection. Some clones in this sample may be carry-over from other donors' samples. Sequencing was performed on PBMCs. The chain recombines TRBV25-1 with TRBJ2-5; 10 nucleotides agree with TRBD2. DNA of the CDR3: TGTGCCAGCAGTTGGACTAGCGGCCCGGAGACCCAGTACTTC. It yields the protein CASSWTSGPETQYF.